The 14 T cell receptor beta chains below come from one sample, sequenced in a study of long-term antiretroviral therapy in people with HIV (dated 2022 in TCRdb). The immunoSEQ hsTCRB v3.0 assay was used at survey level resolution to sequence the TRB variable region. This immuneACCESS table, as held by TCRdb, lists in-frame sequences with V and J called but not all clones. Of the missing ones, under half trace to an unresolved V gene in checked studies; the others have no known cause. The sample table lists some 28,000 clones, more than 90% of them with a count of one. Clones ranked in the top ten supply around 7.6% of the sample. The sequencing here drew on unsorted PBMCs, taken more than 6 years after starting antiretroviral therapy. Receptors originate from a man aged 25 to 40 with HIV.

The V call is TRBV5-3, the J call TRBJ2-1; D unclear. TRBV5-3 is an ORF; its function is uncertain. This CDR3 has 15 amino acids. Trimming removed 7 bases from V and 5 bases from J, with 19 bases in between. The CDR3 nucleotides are TGTGCCAGAGTACTCCTGGGTACTTGGAACAATGAGCAGTTCTTC. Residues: CARVLLGTWNNEQFF.

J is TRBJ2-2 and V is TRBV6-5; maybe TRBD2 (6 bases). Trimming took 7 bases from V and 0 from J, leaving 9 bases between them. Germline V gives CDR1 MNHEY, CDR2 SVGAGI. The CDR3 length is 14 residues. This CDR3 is CASKGGANTGELFF. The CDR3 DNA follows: TGTGCCAGCAAAGGCGGGGCGAACACCGGGGAGCTGTTTTTT.

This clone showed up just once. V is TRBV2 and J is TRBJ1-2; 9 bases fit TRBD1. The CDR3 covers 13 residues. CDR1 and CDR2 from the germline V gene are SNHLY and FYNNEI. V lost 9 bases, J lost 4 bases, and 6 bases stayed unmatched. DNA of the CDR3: TGTGCCAGGGAAGGGGGACAGGGCTATGGCTACACCTTC. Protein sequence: CAREGGQGYGYTF.

The CDR3 DNA reads TGTGCCATCAGTGAGATTAGCGGGGGGGCCAATGAGCAGTTCTTC. This codes for CAISEISGGANEQFF. This chain joins TRBV10-3 and TRBJ2-1, with 11 positions matching TRBD2. Germline lookup yields CDR1 ENHRY and CDR2 SYGVKD. The CDR3 runs to 15 residues. V lost 2 bases and J lost 6; bases outside the gene matches: 3.

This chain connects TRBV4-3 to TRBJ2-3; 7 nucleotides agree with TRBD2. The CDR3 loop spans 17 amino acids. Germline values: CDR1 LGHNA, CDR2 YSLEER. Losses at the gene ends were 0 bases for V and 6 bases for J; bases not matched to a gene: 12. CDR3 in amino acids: CASSQDGAGRASDTQYF. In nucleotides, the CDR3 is TGCGCCAGCAGCCAAGATGGGGCAGGGAGGGCCTCCGATACGCAGTATTTT.

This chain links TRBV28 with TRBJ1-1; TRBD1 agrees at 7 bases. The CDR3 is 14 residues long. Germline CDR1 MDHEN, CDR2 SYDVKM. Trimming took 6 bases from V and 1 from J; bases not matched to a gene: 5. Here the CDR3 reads CASRVGTANTEAFF. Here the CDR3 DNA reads TGTGCCAGCAGGGTGGGGACAGCGAACACTGAAGCTTTCTTT.

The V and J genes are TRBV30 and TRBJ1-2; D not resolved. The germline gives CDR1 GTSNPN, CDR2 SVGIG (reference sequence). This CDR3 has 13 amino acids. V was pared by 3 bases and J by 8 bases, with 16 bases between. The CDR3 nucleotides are TGTGCCTGGAGCGCTACGGGCCCTTGGGGCTACACCTTC. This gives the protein CAWSATGPWGYTF.

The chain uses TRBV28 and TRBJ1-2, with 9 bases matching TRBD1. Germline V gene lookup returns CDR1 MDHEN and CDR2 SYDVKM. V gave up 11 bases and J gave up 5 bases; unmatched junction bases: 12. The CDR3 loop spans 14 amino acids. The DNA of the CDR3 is TGTGCCTCCCGGGACAGGGCCTCTAGGTATGGCTACACCTTC. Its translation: CASRDRASRYGYTF.

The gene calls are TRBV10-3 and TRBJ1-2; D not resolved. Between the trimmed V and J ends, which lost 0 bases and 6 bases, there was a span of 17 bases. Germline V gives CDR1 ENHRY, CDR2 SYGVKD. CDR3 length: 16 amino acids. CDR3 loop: CAISESVSTGKDGYTF. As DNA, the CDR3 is TGTGCCATCAGTGAGTCGGTGTCGACCGGGAAAGATGGCTACACCTTC.

The CDR3 DNA reads as TGTGCCAGCAGTTACGGGACAGGGAACACTGAAGCTTTCTTT. Encoded protein: CASSYGTGNTEAFF. The V and J genes are TRBV6-6 and TRBJ1-1; 8 bases map to TRBD1. CDR1 and CDR2 from the germline V gene are MNHNY and SVGAGI (reference sequence). The CDR3 has 14 amino acids. Trimming at V came to 2 bases and at J to 1 base, leaving 0 bases not matched to a gene.

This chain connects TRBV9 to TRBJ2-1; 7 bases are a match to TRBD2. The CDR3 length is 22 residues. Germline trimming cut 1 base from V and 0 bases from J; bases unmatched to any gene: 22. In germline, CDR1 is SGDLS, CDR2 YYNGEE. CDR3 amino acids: CASSVQATGTTSTPSSYNEQFF. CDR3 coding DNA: TGTGCCAGCAGCGTACAGGCAACCGGGACTACTTCGACCCCTAGCTCCTACAATGAGCAGTTCTTC.

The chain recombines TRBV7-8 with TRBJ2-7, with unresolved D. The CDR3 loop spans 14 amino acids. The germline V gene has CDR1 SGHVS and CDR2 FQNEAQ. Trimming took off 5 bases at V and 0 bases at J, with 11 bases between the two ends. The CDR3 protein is CASSPRTDSYEQYF. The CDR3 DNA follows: TGTGCCAGCAGCCCCAGGACGGACTCCTACGAGCAGTACTTC.

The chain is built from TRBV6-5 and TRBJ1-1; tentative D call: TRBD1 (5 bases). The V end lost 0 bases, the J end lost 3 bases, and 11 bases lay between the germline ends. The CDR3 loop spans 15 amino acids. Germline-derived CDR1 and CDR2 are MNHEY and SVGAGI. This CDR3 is CASSYSARADTEAFF. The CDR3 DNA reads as TGTGCCAGCAGTTACTCGGCCAGGGCGGACACTGAAGCTTTCTTT.

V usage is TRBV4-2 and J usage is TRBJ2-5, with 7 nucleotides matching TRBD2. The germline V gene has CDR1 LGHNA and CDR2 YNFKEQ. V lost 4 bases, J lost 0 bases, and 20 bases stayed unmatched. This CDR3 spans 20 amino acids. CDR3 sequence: CASSLQVVGNSGPHQETQYF. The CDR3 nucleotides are TGTGCCAGCAGCCTGCAAGTGGTTGGAAATAGCGGGCCCCACCAAGAGACCCAGTACTTC.